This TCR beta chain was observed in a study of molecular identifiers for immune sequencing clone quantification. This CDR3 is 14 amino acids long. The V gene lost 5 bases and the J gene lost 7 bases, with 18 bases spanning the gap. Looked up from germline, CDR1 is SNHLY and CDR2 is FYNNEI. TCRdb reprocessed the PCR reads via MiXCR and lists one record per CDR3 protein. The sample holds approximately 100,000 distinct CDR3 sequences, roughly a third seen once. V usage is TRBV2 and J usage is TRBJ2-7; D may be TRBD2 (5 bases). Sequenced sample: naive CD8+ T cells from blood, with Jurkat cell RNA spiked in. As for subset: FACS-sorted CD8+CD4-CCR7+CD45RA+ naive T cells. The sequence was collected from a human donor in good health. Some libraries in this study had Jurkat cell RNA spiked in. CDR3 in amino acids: CASSSGFVGREQYF. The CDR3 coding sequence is TGTGCCAGCAGTTCGGGGTTTGTTGGGCGGGAGCAGTACTTC.